Sequencing of this T cell receptor (beta chain) was carried out in a study of PD-L1 blockade in urothelial cancer. Across the study: The analyses of blood took place 3 weeks (second dose) and 6 weeks after treatment start.

All patients carried locally advanced or metastatic urothelial carcinoma. The study collected 1 to 8 samples per patient, pretreatment and on-treatment. Study observations and caveats: Durable-benefit patients showed greater tumor-associated blood clone expansion at 3 weeks.

Produced via immunoSEQ multiplex PCR; TCRdb's table is partial and in-frame only. Here the sample spans fewer than 25,000 clones, roughly 85% being singletons. This clone was seen a few times. Its antigen is unidentified. Germline CDR1 is MNHEY and CDR2 is SMNVEV (reference sequence). V was trimmed by 4 bases and J by 0 bases, leaving 8 bases between them. The CDR3 contains 14 residues. This TCR was sampled from a man aged 50-60 years with urothelial cancer. This sequence joins TRBV27 and TRBJ2-3; no clear D. The specimen comprised PBMCs, sampled around atezolizumab (anti-PD-L1) treatment. Written as DNA, the CDR3 is TGTGCCAGCAGTTCATCGTCTAGCACAGATACGCAGTATTTT. It yields the protein CASSSSSSTDTQYF.